Below, 21 T cell receptor beta chains from the same sample are listed, as sequenced in a study of OX40 agonist ivuxolimab in advanced cancers. Profiling relied on immunoSEQ multiplex PCR, and the TCRdb table lists in-frame clones only, not all of them. The data show 65,000 to 70,000 clones, 70% to 85% seen once. Specimen: CD4+ or CD8+ T cells sorted from blood, collected in a trial of the OX40 agonist ivuxolimab. The receptors stem from an adult with an advanced solid tumor such as melanoma, head and neck, liver or kidney cancer.

The chain has TRBV9 and TRBJ2-1; 13 bases line up with TRBD2. Germline trimming cut 3 bases from V and 7 bases from J; bases unmatched to any gene: 10. The CDR3 is made up of 17 amino acids. CDR1 and CDR2 from the germline V gene are SGDLS and YYNGEE. The CDR3 loop reads CASSGLAGGSGWNEQFF. The CDR3 DNA is TGTGCCAGCAGCGGACTAGCGGGGGGTTCGGGTTGGAATGAGCAGTTCTTC.

This clone has just a few counts. This chain connects TRBV7-9 to TRBJ2-3, with D unresolved. This CDR3 comprises 14 residues. Germline CDR1 reads SEHNR; CDR2 reads FQNEAQ (reference sequence). The ends were cut back, 4 bases at V and 6 bases at J, with 14 bases in the middle. In DNA form, the CDR3 reads TGTGCCAGCAGCTACAGAGGACCCGGTGATACGCAGTATTTT. Protein: CASSYRGPGDTQYF. The full variable domain, completed using reference TRBV7-9 and TRBJ2-3, is DTGVSQNPRHKITKRGQNVTFRCDPISEHNRLYWYRQTLGQGPEFLTYFQNEAQLEKSRLLSDRFSAERPKGSFSTLEIQRTEQGDSAMYLCASSYRGPGDTQYFGPGTRLTVL.

V is TRBV10-1 and J is TRBJ2-3; D remains unclear. V was pared by 9 bases and J by 0 bases, with 13 bases between. The germline gives CDR1 WNHNN, CDR2 SYGVQD (reference sequence). The CDR3 has 14 amino acids. CDR3 bases: TGCGCCAGTGGAGCGAAAGCTAGCACAGATACGCAGTATTTT. Its protein is CASGAKASTDTQYF.

The V gene is TRBV28, the J gene TRBJ2-1; the D gene is possibly TRBD1 (7 bases). The CDR3 sequence is 15 residues long. V was cut by 6 bases and J by 0 bases, with 12 bases left in between. Germline V gene lookup returns CDR1 MDHEN and CDR2 SYDVKM. CDR3: CASRPQGGSYNEQFF. The CDR3 DNA follows: TGTGCCAGCAGGCCGCAGGGGGGCTCCTACAATGAGCAGTTCTTC.

The V and J genes are TRBV7-2 and TRBJ2-3; D possibly corresponds to TRBD2 (5 bases). The CDR3 contains 16 residues. The V and J ends lost 1 base and 3 bases respectively, with 14 bases between them. The germline V gene has CDR1 SGHTA and CDR2 FQGNSA. CDR3 sequence reads: CASSLDLATDTDTQYF. The CDR3 DNA sequence: TGTGCCAGCAGCTTAGATCTAGCCACCGATACAGATACGCAGTATTTT.

The rearrangement uses TRBV7-9 and TRBJ2-7; the D is unclear. The length of the CDR3 is 13 residues. The germline V gene has CDR1 SEHNR and CDR2 FQNEAQ (reference sequence). Trimming stripped 1 base from V and 6 bases from J, with 10 bases between. CDR3 in DNA: TGTGCCAGCAGCTTAGGGGCAGCTCGCGAGCAGTACGTC. Translated, it gives CASSLGAAREQYV.

This chain links TRBV7-2 with TRBJ2-5, with 12 bases identical to TRBD2. Germline loops: CDR1 SGHTA, CDR2 FQGNSA. The CDR3 consists of 17 residues. V trimming: 5 bases; J trimming: 4 bases; junction bases outside the gene matches: 11. CDR3 region: CASSDAYGLAGLETQYF. CDR3 sequence (DNA): TGTGCCAGCAGCGATGCATATGGACTAGCGGGACTAGAGACCCAGTACTTC.

This clone has only one observation. The CDR3 nucleotides read TGTGCCAGCAGCGCCGACCGGAATACAGGGAGGCCCTTGGGGGCCAACGTCCTGACTTTC. Its translation is CASSADRNTGRPLGANVLTF. The chain is built from TRBV21-1 and TRBJ2-6. TRBV21-1 is described as a pseudogene. The CDR3 extends over 20 amino acids.

This clone was counted only a few times. Distinct nucleotide sequences in the sample also encode this CDR3. CDR3 in DNA: TGTGCCAGCTCACCACAGGCCTCAACCGGGGAGCTGTTTTTT. This translates into CASSPQASTGELFF. This chain connects TRBV18 to TRBJ2-2; the D is unclear. V lost 1 base and J lost 5, with 8 bases in between. The CDR3 sequence is 14 residues long. Germline CDR1 is KGHSH and CDR2 is LQKENI.

This sequence joins TRBV18 and TRBJ1-2; D possibly corresponds to TRBD1 (6 bases). Germline values: CDR1 KGHSH, CDR2 LQKENI. The CDR3 runs to 14 residues. V gave up 3 bases and J gave up 3 bases, with 11 bases separating them. CDR3 nucleotides: TGTGCCAGCTCACCTACGGACAGAGACTATGGCTACACCTTC. The encoded protein is CASSPTDRDYGYTF.

The chain combines TRBV27 with TRBJ1-1; TRBD1 matches 9 bases. The junction had 9 bases not matched to a gene; V was cut back by 6 bases and J by 4 bases. CDR3 size: 15 residues. Germline values: CDR1 MNHEY, CDR2 SMNVEV (reference sequence). CDR3: CASSTLGQGSTEAFF. CDR3 coding DNA: TGTGCCAGCAGCACCTTGGGACAGGGCAGCACTGAAGCTTTCTTT.

The rearrangement uses TRBV5-1 and TRBJ1-1, with D maybe TRBD1 (5 bases). Germline V gene data show CDR1 as SGHRS and CDR2 as YFSETQ. CDR3 length: 13 amino acids. Trimming took off 6 bases at V and 0 bases at J, with 9 bases between the two ends. The CDR3 nucleotides read TGCGCCAGCAACAAGGGGCTGAACACTGAAGCTTTCTTT. It encodes CASNKGLNTEAFF.

The chain has TRBV7-9 and TRBJ2-2; the D is unclear. CDR3 length: 9 residues. Germline CDR1 is SEHNR and CDR2 is FQNEAQ (reference sequence). Trimming cost V 5 bases and J 8 bases, with 0 bases left between them. The CDR3 DNA is TGTGCCAGCAGCGGGGAGCTGTTTTTT. Its translation is CASSGELFF.

The chain joins TRBV2 to TRBJ1-2; possible D gene TRBD1, 6 bases. CDR1 SNHLY and CDR2 FYNNEI come from the germline V gene. This CDR3 has 15 amino acids. Trimming took 7 bases from V and 4 from J, leaving 19 bases between them. This CDR3 reads CASNGTPVPSYGYTF. The CDR3 bases are TGTGCCAGCAACGGGACACCCGTCCCATCCTATGGCTACACCTTC.

A few counts support this clone. The V and J genes are TRBV9 and TRBJ2-2; 12 nucleotides agree with TRBD2. Germline CDR1 and CDR2: SGDLS and YYNGEE. The V segment lost 3 bases and the J segment 7 bases; nucleotides outside the gene matches: 1. CDR3 size: 14 residues. The CDR3: CASSGGLAGGELFF. The CDR3 nucleotides read TGTGCCAGCAGCGGGGGACTAGCGGGCGGGGAGCTGTTTTTT. Full variable domain (rest looked up from reference TRBV9 and TRBJ2-2): DSGVTQTPKHLITATGQRVTLRCSPRSGDLSVYWYQQSLDQGLQFLIQYYNGEERAKGNILERFSAQQFPDLHSELNLSSLELGDSALYFCASSGGLAGGELFFGEGSRLTVL.

The chain uses TRBV7-9 and TRBJ2-3; either TRBD1 or TRBD2 may supply D (5 bases each). CDR3 length: 16 amino acids. V gave up 6 bases and J gave up 1 base, with 17 bases separating them. From germline, CDR1 is SEHNR and CDR2 FQNEAQ (reference sequence). The CDR3 region is CASSPLGDAGTDTQYF. The CDR3 nucleotides are TGTGCCAGCAGTCCCCTGGGGGACGCAGGCACAGATACGCAGTATTTT.

The J gene is TRBJ2-5, the V gene TRBV5-4; TRBD1 agrees at 7 bases. CDR3 length: 14 residues. In germline, CDR1 is SGHNT, CDR2 YYREEE (reference sequence). The V segment lost 4 bases and the J segment 3 bases; nucleotides outside the gene matches: 6. The CDR3 DNA is TGTGCCAGCAGCCATCCCGGGACAGAAGAGACCCAGTACTTC. It codes for CASSHPGTEETQYF. Complete variable domain (other parts from reference TRBV5-4 and TRBJ2-5): ETGVTQSPTHLIKTRGQQVTLRCSSQSGHNTVSWYQQALGQGPQFIFQYYREEENGRGNFPPRFSGLQFPNYSSELNVNALELDDSALYLCASSHPGTEETQYFGPGTRLLVL.

The chain employs TRBV10-1 and TRBJ2-1; D not resolved. The CDR3 loop spans 10 amino acids. Germline V gene data show CDR1 as WNHNN and CDR2 as SYGVQD (reference sequence). Trimming removed 11 bases from V and 7 bases from J, with 9 bases in between. CDR3 in DNA: TGCGCCGGCTCGCGGAATGAGCAGTTCTTC. This translates into CAGSRNEQFF.

The chain uses TRBV6-6 and TRBJ2-3; D gene unclear. The ends were cut back, 5 bases at V and 2 bases at J, with 5 bases in the middle. Germline CDR1 is MNHNY and CDR2 is SVGAGI (reference sequence). This CDR3 is 12 amino acids long. The CDR3 DNA sequence: TGTGCCAGCAGTCCCTCCACAGATACGCAGTATTTT. Amino acid sequence: CASSPSTDTQYF.

This clone was picked up one time. The V call is TRBV18, the J call TRBJ2-6; D call uncertain. The CDR3 has 16 residues. The V end lost 2 bases, the J end lost 0 bases, and 8 bases lay between the germline ends. The germline CDR1 and CDR2 sequences are KGHSH and LQKENI. The CDR3 protein is CASSPTQTSGANVLTF. Written as DNA, the CDR3 is TGTGCCAGCTCACCAACCCAGACCTCTGGGGCCAACGTCCTGACTTTC.

This clone was detected once. The genes are TRBV18 and TRBJ2-7; D is possibly TRBD2 (5 bases). Germline CDR1 reads KGHSH; CDR2 reads LQKENI. The V gene lost 0 bases and the J gene lost 5 bases, with 8 bases spanning the gap. This CDR3 is built from 13 residues. CDR3 protein: CASSPPGRNEQYF. In DNA form, the CDR3 reads TGTGCCAGCTCACCACCGGGGAGAAACGAGCAGTACTTC.